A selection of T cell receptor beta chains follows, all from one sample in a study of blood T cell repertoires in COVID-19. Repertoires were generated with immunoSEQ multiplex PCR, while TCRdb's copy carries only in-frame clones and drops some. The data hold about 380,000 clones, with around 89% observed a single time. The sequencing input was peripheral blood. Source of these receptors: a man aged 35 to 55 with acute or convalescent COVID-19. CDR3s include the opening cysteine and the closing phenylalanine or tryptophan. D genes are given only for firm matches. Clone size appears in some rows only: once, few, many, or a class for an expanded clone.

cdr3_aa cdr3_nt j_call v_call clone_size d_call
CASSLVGDWKSSYEQYF TGTGCCAGCAGCTTAGTGGGGGACTGGAAGAGCTCCTACGAGCAGTACTTC TRBJ2-7 TRBV7-9 once -
CASSKITGTVAYTF TGTGCCAGCAGCAAGATAACCGGGACAGTAGCCTACACCTTC TRBJ1-2 TRBV21-1 - -
CASSLGQGVQPQHF TGTGCCAGCAGCCTTGGACAGGGGGTTCAGCCCCAGCATTTT TRBJ1-5 TRBV7-9 - TRBD1
CASSRDRGQDTEAFF TGTGCCAGCTCCCGGGACAGGGGGCAGGACACTGAAGCTTTCTTT TRBJ1-1 TRBV7-6 - TRBD1
CASSISGSVHGELFF TGTGCCAGTAGTATTTCAGGGTCGGTACACGGGGAGCTGTTTTTT TRBJ2-2 TRBV19 - -
CASSQDPGGEGETQYF TGTGCCAGCAGCCAAGACCCAGGGGGCGAGGGAGAGACCCAGTACTTC TRBJ2-5 TRBV4-2 - TRBD1
CASRRRTDYGYTF TGTGCCAGCCGCAGGAGGACCGACTATGGCTACACCTTC TRBJ1-2 TRBV2 once -
CASSPGQGANTGELFF TGTGCCAGCAGCCCCGGACAGGGGGCGAACACCGGGGAGCTGTTTTTT TRBJ2-2 TRBV5-6 - TRBD1
CASSQDLQLGNTIYF TGCGCCAGCAGCCAAGACTTACAATTAGGAAACACCATATATTTT TRBJ1-3 TRBV4-3 - -
CASSATSRSYEQYF TGTGCCAGTAGTGCAACTAGTCGCTCCTACGAGCAGTACTTC TRBJ2-7 TRBV19 - -
CASSLGQGNYGYTF TGTGCCAGCAGTTTAGGACAGGGGAACTATGGCTACACCTTC TRBJ1-2 TRBV28 many TRBD1
CASSSGGTGDQPQHF TGCGCCAGCAGCTCAGGCGGGACAGGTGATCAGCCCCAGCATTTT TRBJ1-5 TRBV5-1 few TRBD1
CASSLQDPGLAVGGEQFF TGCGCCAGCAGCCTTCAGGATCCGGGACTAGCGGTTGGTGGTGAGCAGTTCTTC TRBJ2-1 TRBV4-1 - TRBD2
CASIHRGLTGETQYF TGTGCCAGCATCCACAGGGGGCTCACTGGTGAGACCCAGTACTTC TRBJ2-5 TRBV27 - TRBD1
CASSRSAQETQYF TGCGCCAGCAGCCGTAGCGCGCAAGAGACCCAGTACTTC TRBJ2-5 TRBV5-1 - -
CASSSQVGGNTEAFF TGCGCCAGCAGCTCCCAAGTAGGGGGGAACACTGAAGCTTTCTTT TRBJ1-1 TRBV5-1 - -
CAWSDSAGNTIYF TGTGCCTGGAGTGATTCGGCTGGAAACACCATATATTTT TRBJ1-3 TRBV30 - -
CASSSVTHGTDTQYF TGTGCCAGCAGCTCGGTTACGCATGGCACAGATACGCAGTATTTT TRBJ2-3 TRBV7-6 - -
CASGDRDPMNTEAFF TGTGCTAGTGGAGACAGGGATCCTATGAACACTGAAGCTTTCTTT TRBJ1-1 TRBV12-5 - TRBD1
CAISEEGANQPQHF TGTGCCATCAGTGAGGAGGGGGCCAATCAGCCCCAGCATTTT TRBJ1-5 TRBV10-3 - TRBD1
CASSLGQFLNTEAFF TGTGCCAGTAGTCTCGGACAGTTTCTGAACACTGAAGCTTTCTTT TRBJ1-1 TRBV19 - -
CSVLGLAKNIQYF TGCAGCGTTCTGGGCCTAGCCAAAAACATTCAGTACTTC TRBJ2-4 TRBV29-1 - -
CAIRVGLQGARDTEAFF TGTGCCATCAGAGTTGGGCTGCAGGGGGCGAGGGACACTGAAGCTTTCTTT TRBJ1-1 TRBV10-3 - TRBD1
CSVAQVDSYNEQFF TGCAGCGTTGCCCAGGTCGACTCCTACAATGAGCAGTTCTTC TRBJ2-1 TRBV29-1 - -
CASSLGGKNTEAFF TGTGCCAGCAGCTTAGGTGGCAAGAACACTGAAGCTTTCTTT TRBJ1-1 TRBV7-9 - -
CASSPLRGEPEAFF TGTGCCAGCAGCCCCCTTCGGGGAGAGCCTGAAGCTTTCTTT TRBJ1-1 TRBV27 - -
CTSSLKPREYEQYF TGTACCAGCAGTTTGAAACCGCGAGAGTACGAGCAGTACTTC TRBJ2-7 TRBV27 - -
CASKRDAPSGANVLTF TGTGCCAGCAAGAGGGATGCCCCCTCTGGGGCCAACGTCCTGACTTTC TRBJ2-6 TRBV2 - -
CASSTRTGVRYEQYF TGTGCCAGCAGCACCCGGACAGGGGTAAGGTACGAGCAGTACTTC TRBJ2-7 TRBV11-2 many TRBD1
CASSFRDRVYNEQFF TGTGCCAGCAGTTTCCGGGACAGGGTCTACAATGAGCAGTTCTTC TRBJ2-1 TRBV28 - TRBD1
CASNLQGKENSPLHF TGTGCCAGCAACCTACAGGGGAAGGAGAATTCACCCCTCCACTTT TRBJ1-6 TRBV2 once TRBD1
CASSQRTSGNSGNTIYF TGCGCCAGCAGCCAAAGAACCTCAGGGAACTCTGGAAACACCATATATTTT TRBJ1-3 TRBV5-1 - -
CASSPTGYEEETQYF TGTGCCAGCAGCCCCACAGGGTACGAGGAAGAGACCCAGTACTTC TRBJ2-5 TRBV7-9 - -
CASSRQGASEAFF TGTGCCAGCAGTAGACAGGGGGCGTCGGAAGCTTTCTTT TRBJ1-1 TRBV12-3/TRBV12-4 - TRBD1
CASCDRSSYEQYF TGTGCCAGCTGCGACAGGAGTTCCTACGAGCAGTACTTC TRBJ2-7 TRBV3-1/TRBV3-2 - -
CASSSYRAPQPQHF TGTGCCAGCAGTTCGTACAGGGCCCCCCAGCCCCAGCATTTT TRBJ1-5 TRBV27 - -
CASSTGYRGRYSNQPQHF TGTGCCAGTAGTACGGGGTATAGAGGCCGGTATAGCAATCAGCCCCAGCATTTT TRBJ1-5 TRBV19 - -
CASRKSSGNTIYF TGTGCCAGCAGGAAGAGCTCTGGAAACACCATATATTTT TRBJ1-3 TRBV28 - -
CASSLRRGAEQFF TGTGCCAGCAGCCTAAGGCGGGGAGCTGAGCAGTTCTTC TRBJ2-1 TRBV7-3 - -
CASSLSGHTEAFF TGCGCCAGCAGCTTGTCAGGGCACACTGAAGCTTTCTTT TRBJ1-1 TRBV5-1 - -
CASSETGFGTGELFF TGTGCCAGCAGTGAAACAGGGTTCGGCACCGGGGAGCTGTTTTTT TRBJ2-2 TRBV2 - -
CASSVAGSNTEAFF TGTGCCAGCAGCGTAGCTGGGAGCAACACTGAAGCTTTCTTT TRBJ1-1 TRBV9 - -
CASSKDSFSGNTIYF TGTGCCAGCAGTAAGGACAGCTTCTCTGGAAACACCATATATTTT TRBJ1-3 TRBV28 once -
CASSRGSWTQAGLQYF TGTGCCAGCAGCAGAGGCTCATGGACCCAGGCGGGGCTGCAGTACTTC TRBJ2-7 TRBV14 - -
CASSPSRANEKLFF TGTGCCAGCAGCCCCTCCCGGGCTAATGAAAAACTGTTTTTT TRBJ1-4 TRBV7-2 - -